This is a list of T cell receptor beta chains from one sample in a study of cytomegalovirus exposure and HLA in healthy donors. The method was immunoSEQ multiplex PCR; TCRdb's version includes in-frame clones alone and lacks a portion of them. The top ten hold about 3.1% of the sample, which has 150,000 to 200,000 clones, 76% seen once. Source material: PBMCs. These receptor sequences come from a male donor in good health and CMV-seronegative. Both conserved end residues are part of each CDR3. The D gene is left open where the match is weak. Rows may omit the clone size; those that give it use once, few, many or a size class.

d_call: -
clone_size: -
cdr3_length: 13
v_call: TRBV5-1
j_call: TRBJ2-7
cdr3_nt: TGCGCCAGCAGCTTAGGGGGGGCCGAGCCGCAGTACTTC
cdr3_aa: CASSLGGAEPQYF

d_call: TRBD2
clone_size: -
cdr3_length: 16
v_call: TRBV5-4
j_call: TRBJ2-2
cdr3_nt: TGTGCCAGCAGCTGGGGACTAGCGGGAGGTACCGGGGAGCTGTTTTTT
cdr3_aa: CASSWGLAGGTGELFF

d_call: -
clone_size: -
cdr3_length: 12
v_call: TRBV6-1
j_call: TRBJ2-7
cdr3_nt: TGTGCCAGCTTGGCAGGGCACCACGAGCAGTACTTC
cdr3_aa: CASLAGHHEQYF

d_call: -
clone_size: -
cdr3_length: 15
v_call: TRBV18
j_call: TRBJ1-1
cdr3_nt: TGTGCCAGCTCACCTCGTTTAGGCGGAGGGACTGAAGCTTTCTTT
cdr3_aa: CASSPRLGGGTEAFF

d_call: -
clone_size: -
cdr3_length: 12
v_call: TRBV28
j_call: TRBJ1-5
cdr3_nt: TGTGCCAGCAGTTTACAGGGACAGCCCCAGCATTTT
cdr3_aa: CASSLQGQPQHF

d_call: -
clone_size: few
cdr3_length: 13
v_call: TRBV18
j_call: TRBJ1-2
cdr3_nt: TGTGCCAGCTCACCACGGGCAGTTAATGGCTACACCTTC
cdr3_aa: CASSPRAVNGYTF

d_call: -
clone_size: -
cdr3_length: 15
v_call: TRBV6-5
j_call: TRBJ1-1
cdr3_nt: TGTGCCAGCACCATAAGAAGGCAGGGCGACACTGAAGCTTTCTTT
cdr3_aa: CASTIRRQGDTEAFF

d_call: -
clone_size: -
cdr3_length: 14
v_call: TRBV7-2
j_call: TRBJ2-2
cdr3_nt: TGTGCCAGCAGCGTCGACAGGACCACCGGGGAGCTGTTTTTT
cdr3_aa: CASSVDRTTGELFF

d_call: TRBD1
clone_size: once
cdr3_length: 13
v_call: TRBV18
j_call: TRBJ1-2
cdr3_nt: TGTGCCAGCTCACCAGGGACAGGATATGGCTACACCTTC
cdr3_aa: CASSPGTGYGYTF

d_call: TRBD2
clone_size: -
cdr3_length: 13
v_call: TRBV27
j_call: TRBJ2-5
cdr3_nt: TGTGCCAGCGCTAAGCGGGGCGGGGAGACCCAGTACTTC
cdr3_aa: CASAKRGGETQYF

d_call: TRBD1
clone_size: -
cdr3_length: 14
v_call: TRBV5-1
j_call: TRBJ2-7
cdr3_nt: TGCGCCAGCAGCTTTCGGACAGGGGAGTCCGAGCAGTACTTC
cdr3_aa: CASSFRTGESEQYF

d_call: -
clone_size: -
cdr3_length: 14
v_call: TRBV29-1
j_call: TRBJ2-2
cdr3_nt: TGCAGCGTTGATCGCGGGATGAACACCGGGGAGCTGTTTTTT
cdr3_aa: CSVDRGMNTGELFF

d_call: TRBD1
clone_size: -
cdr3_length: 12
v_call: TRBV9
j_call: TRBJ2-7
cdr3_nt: TGTGCCAGCAGCCGGACAGGGTTCGAGCAGTACTTC
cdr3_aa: CASSRTGFEQYF

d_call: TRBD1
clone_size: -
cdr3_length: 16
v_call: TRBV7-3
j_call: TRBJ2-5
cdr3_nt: TGTGCCAGCAGCTCCCGGGACAGGGGGCAGAGAGAGACCCAGTACTTC
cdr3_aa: CASSSRDRGQRETQYF

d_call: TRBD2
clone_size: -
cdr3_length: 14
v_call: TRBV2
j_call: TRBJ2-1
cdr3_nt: TGTGCCAGCGGGGCGGGGGGGTTCTACAATGAGCAGTTCTTC
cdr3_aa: CASGAGGFYNEQFF

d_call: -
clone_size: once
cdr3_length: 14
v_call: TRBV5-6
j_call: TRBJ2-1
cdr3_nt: TGTGCCAGCAGCTTAAGGACAGTTTACAATGAGCAGTTCTTC
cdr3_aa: CASSLRTVYNEQFF

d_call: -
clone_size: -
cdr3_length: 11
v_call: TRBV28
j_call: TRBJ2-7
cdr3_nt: TGTGCCAGCAGTTTAACGGGCGAGCAGTACTTC
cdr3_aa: CASSLTGEQYF

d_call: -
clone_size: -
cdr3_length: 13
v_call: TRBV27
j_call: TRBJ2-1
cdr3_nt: TGTGCCAGCAGTCTCCTCCTAGACAATGAGCAGTTCTTC
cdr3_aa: CASSLLLDNEQFF

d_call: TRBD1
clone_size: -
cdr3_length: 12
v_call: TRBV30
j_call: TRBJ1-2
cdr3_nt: TGTGCCTGGGAACACAGGGGAGGCGGCTACACCTTC
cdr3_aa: CAWEHRGGGYTF

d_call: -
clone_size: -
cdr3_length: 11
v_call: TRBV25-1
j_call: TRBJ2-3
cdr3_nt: TGTGCCAGCAGCTCTGAGAGTACGCAGTATTTT
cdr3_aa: CASSSESTQYF

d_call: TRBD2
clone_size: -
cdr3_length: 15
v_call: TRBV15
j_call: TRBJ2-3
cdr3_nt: TGTGCCACCAGCATGATAGCGGGAGGGTCAGATACGCAGTATTTT
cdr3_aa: CATSMIAGGSDTQYF

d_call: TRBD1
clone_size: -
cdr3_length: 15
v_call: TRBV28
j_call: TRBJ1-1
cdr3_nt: TGTGCCAGCAGATTATCAGAGGGGGCGAACACTGAAGCTTTCTTT
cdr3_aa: CASRLSEGANTEAFF

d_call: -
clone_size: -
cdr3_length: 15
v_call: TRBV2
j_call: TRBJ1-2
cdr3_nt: TGTGCCAGCAGCCATCGGCCCAAAACTACCTATGGCTACACCTTC
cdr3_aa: CASSHRPKTTYGYTF

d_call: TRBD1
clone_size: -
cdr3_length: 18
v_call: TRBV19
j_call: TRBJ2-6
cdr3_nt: TGTGCCAGTAGGGGGTTGGGACAGGGAGGAACTGGGGCCAACGTCCTGACTTTC
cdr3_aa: CASRGLGQGGTGANVLTF

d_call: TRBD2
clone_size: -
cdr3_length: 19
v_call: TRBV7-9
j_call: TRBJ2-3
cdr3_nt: TGTGCCAGCAGCCTTTCTAGCGGGGGGTCAATCCTTAGCACAGATACGCAGTATTTT
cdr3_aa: CASSLSSGGSILSTDTQYF

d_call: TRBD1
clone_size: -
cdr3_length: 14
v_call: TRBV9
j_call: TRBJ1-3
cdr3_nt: TGTGCCAGCAGCCCTAGGGACAGGGCGGACACCATATATTTT
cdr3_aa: CASSPRDRADTIYF

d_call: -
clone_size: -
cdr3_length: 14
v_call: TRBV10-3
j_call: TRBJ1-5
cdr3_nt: TGTGCCATCAGTGAGTCGAGGGGGAATCAGCCCCAGCATTTT
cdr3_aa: CAISESRGNQPQHF

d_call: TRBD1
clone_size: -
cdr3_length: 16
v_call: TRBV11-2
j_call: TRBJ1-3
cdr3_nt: TGTGCCAGCAGCTTAGATCAGGGGGCGTCTGGAAACACCATATATTTT
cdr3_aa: CASSLDQGASGNTIYF

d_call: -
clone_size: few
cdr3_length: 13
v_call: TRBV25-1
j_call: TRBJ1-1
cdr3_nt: TGTGCCAGCAGTGCCAGGAAGAACACTGAAGCTTTCTTT
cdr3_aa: CASSARKNTEAFF

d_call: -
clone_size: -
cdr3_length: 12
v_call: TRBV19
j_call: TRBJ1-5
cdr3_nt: TGTGCCAGTAGCTATAGCAATCAGCCCCAGCATTTT
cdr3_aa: CASSYSNQPQHF